A single sample gave rise to the 22 T cell receptor beta chains below, sequenced in a study. TCRdb ran MiXCR on the 5' RACE reads and lists one entry per CDR3 protein. The sample lists about 50,000 distinct CDR3 sequences; more than 25% were seen once. Specimen: naive CD4+ T cells sorted from blood. Subset: naive CD4+ T cells, CD4+CD45RA+CD25-. These receptors all come from a female donor with breast cancer.

In its sample, this clonotype was seen a few times. The chain joins TRBV6-5 to TRBJ2-7; the D is unclear. CDR3 length: 14 amino acids. The germline V gene encodes CDR1 MNHEY and CDR2 SVGAGI. Deletions cut 0 bases from V and 4 bases from J, with 10 bases between. This CDR3 is CASSYSPAQYEQYF. In nucleotides, the CDR3 is TGTGCCAGCAGTTACTCCCCAGCCCAGTACGAGCAGTACTTC.

CDR3 sequence reads: CSARPPGQGWDTQYF. In nucleotides, the CDR3 is TGCAGTGCTAGGCCCCCGGGACAGGGGTGGGATACGCAGTATTTT. J is TRBJ2-3 and V is TRBV20-1; the match to TRBD1 covers 10 bases. The CDR3 runs to 15 residues. Germline-derived CDR1 and CDR2 are DFQATT and SNEGSKA (reference sequence). Trimming took 3 bases from V and 6 from J; bases not matched to a gene: 9.

CDR3 DNA: TGTGCCAGCTCACCTATCGGGGGTATCGACGAGCAGTACTTC. Translated: CASSPIGGIDEQYF. V and J are TRBV18 and TRBJ2-7, with D perhaps matching TRBD2 (6 bases). Deletions cut 3 bases from V and 5 bases from J, with 14 bases between. Per germline, CDR1 KGHSH and CDR2 LQKENI. There are 14 residues in the CDR3.

This rearrangement joins TRBV5-1 to TRBJ1-1; D call uncertain. Between the trimmed V and J ends, which lost 0 bases and 4 bases, there was a span of 13 bases. The CDR3 runs 15 residues. Per the germline V gene, CDR1 is SGHRS and CDR2 is YFSETQ. CDR3: CASSLAGDLSTEAFF. The DNA for the CDR3 is TGCGCCAGCAGCTTGGCGGGCGATTTATCCACTGAAGCTTTCTTT.

This clonotype came up many times. The chain recombines TRBV5-1 with TRBJ2-1, with a weak D call TRBD2 (5 bases). CDR1 is SGHRS, CDR2 YFSETQ, per germline. V was shortened by 0 bases and J by 0 bases, with 7 bases between the two germline ends. The CDR3 totals 15 residues. CDR3 sequence: CASSLGGDSYNEQFF. CDR3 DNA sequence: TGCGCCAGCAGCTTGGGGGGAGACTCCTACAATGAGCAGTTCTTC.

This chain joins TRBV7-8 and TRBJ2-2, with unresolved D. Trimming shortened V by 6 bases and J by 2 bases, and 10 bases separated the two germline ends. Per the germline V gene, CDR1 is SGHVS and CDR2 is FQNEAQ. This CDR3 has 14 residues. Written as DNA, the CDR3 is TGTGCCAGCAGGGTGGGAAGTAACACCGGGGAGCTGTTTTTT. Its translation: CASRVGSNTGELFF.

The chain has TRBV4-2 and TRBJ2-5, with a weak D call TRBD2 (7 bases). Trimming cost V 0 bases and J 1 base, with 15 bases left between them. The CDR3 consists of 17 residues. The V gene's germline CDR1 is LGHNA and CDR2 YNFKEQ. CDR3 sequence: CASSQDRGAFGQETQYF. CDR3 sequence (DNA): TGTGCCAGCAGCCAAGATCGGGGGGCTTTCGGCCAAGAGACCCAGTACTTC.

In its sample, this clonotype was seen a few times. This chain joins TRBV27 and TRBJ2-7; weak D call: TRBD1 (6 bases). Trimming took 6 bases from V and 2 from J, leaving 14 bases between them. The CDR3 length is 14 residues. Germline V gene lookup returns CDR1 MNHEY and CDR2 SMNVEV (reference sequence). CDR3 in amino acids: CASRAGTTTYEQYF. In nucleotides, the CDR3 is TGTGCCAGCAGAGCCGGGACAACGACCTACGAGCAGTACTTC.

This clonotype appeared many times. The chain employs TRBV29-1 and TRBJ2-3; 11 positions agree with TRBD1. This CDR3 contains 12 residues. Trimming at V came to 6 bases and at J to 5 bases, leaving 1 base not matched to a gene. In germline, CDR1 is SQVTM, CDR2 ANQGSEA. In nucleotides, the CDR3 is TGCAGCGTGGGGACAGGGGGAGATACGCAGTATTTT. Translated: CSVGTGGDTQYF.

The chain recombines TRBV5-1 with TRBJ2-5; D is unclear. Germline CDR1 reads SGHRS; CDR2 reads YFSETQ. The length of the CDR3 is 13 residues. V gave up 2 bases and J gave up 2 bases, with 7 bases separating them. The CDR3 nucleotides are TGCGCCAGCAGCTTTGGGATTCAAGAGACCCAGTACTTC. Residues: CASSFGIQETQYF.

This clonotype has more than one count but fewer than ten. V and J are TRBV5-1 and TRBJ2-5, with D maybe TRBD1 (6 bases). CDR1 SGHRS and CDR2 YFSETQ come from the germline V gene. Deletions cut 2 bases from V and 2 bases from J, with 10 bases between. This CDR3 is built from 14 residues. CDR3: CASSFTGRQETQYF. CDR3 DNA: TGCGCCAGCAGCTTTACAGGGCGACAAGAGACCCAGTACTTC.

The table lists this clonotype with a few counts. The J gene is TRBJ2-3, the V gene TRBV7-2, with D perhaps TRBD2 (5 bases). V lost 7 bases to trimming and J lost 6 bases, with 11 bases between them. This CDR3 contains 12 residues. Germline CDR1 SGHTA, CDR2 FQGNSA. The CDR3 nucleotides are TGTGCCAGCACCCCAAGAGGGGATACGCAGTATTTT. This gives the protein CASTPRGDTQYF. Supplemented by reference TRBV7-2 and TRBJ2-3, the full variable domain reads GAGVSQSPSNKVTEKGKDVELRCDPISGHTALYWYRQSLGQGLEFLIYFQGNSAPDKSGLPSDRFSAERTGGSVSTLTIQRTQQEDSAVYLCASTPRGDTQYFGPGTRLTVL.

The chain combines TRBV6-5 with TRBJ1-6; possibly TRBD1 for D (6 bases). Germline assignment: CDR1 MNHEY and CDR2 SVGAGI. V gave up 0 bases and J gave up 4 bases, with 7 bases separating them. The CDR3 sequence is 15 residues long. CDR3 in amino acids: CASSYSTGYNSPLHF. CDR3 sequence (DNA): TGTGCCAGCAGTTACTCAACAGGGTATAATTCACCCCTCCACTTT.

This clonotype has just a few counts. V gene TRBV6-5 combines with J gene TRBJ1-1; the D is unclear. This CDR3 comprises 14 residues. Germline CDR1 is MNHEY and CDR2 is SVGAGI. V gave up 4 bases and J gave up 2 bases, with 11 bases separating them. CDR3 sequence reads: CASSLRALNTEAFF. The CDR3 DNA follows: TGTGCCAGCAGTTTGAGGGCCCTAAACACTGAAGCTTTCTTT.

This chain joins TRBV30 and TRBJ1-1; D gene ambiguous. The ends were cut back, 0 bases at V and 8 bases at J, with 10 bases in the middle. Germline V gene sequence: CDR1 GTSNPN, CDR2 SVGIG (reference sequence). The CDR3 has 12 amino acids. CDR3 nucleotide sequence: TGTGCCTGGAGTGTATTTGGGCAGGAAGCTTTCTTT. It is translated as CAWSVFGQEAFF.

A few counts support this clonotype. The chain joins TRBV7-2 to TRBJ1-2; 7 positions match TRBD1. CDR3 length: 15 residues. V was pared by 5 bases and J by 2 bases, with 8 bases of the junction left unmatched. Germline V gene lookup returns CDR1 SGHTA and CDR2 FQGNSA. CDR3 sequence: CASSRDRDSNYGYTF. Here the CDR3 DNA reads TGTGCCAGCAGCAGAGACCGGGACAGCAACTATGGCTACACCTTC.

This clonotype showed up just once. This chain connects TRBV27 to TRBJ2-1; a possible D gene is TRBD1 (6 bases). Trimming stripped 8 bases from V and 2 bases from J, with 13 bases between. Germline-derived CDR1 and CDR2 are MNHEY and SMNVEV (reference sequence). CDR3 length equals 14 residues. This CDR3 reads CASQQGVAYNEQFF. The CDR3 DNA is TGTGCCAGCCAACAGGGAGTAGCCTACAATGAGCAGTTCTTC.

Turning to this clonotype: One end of the junction does not line up with germline, which may come from a read error. J is TRBJ2-3 and V is TRBV12-3 or TRBV12-4, with 9 bases fitting TRBD2. The CDR3 runs 14 residues. DNA of the CDR3: TGTACCAGCAGACTCCGGACTAGCGCAGATACGCAGTATTTT. It is translated as CTSRLRTSADTQYF.

This clonotype has only a few counts. The chain is built from TRBV7-3 and TRBJ1-1, with TRBD1 matching 8 bases. Per the germline V gene, CDR1 is SGHTA and CDR2 is FQGTGA. The CDR3 spans 15 residues. J gave up 0 bases and V 5 bases, and 5 bases lay outside the gene matches. In DNA form, the CDR3 reads TGTGCCAGCAGCCCCGAGGGACAGGTGAACACTGAAGCTTTCTTT. Translating it yields CASSPEGQVNTEAFF.

A few counts support this clonotype. The chain recombines TRBV5-1 with TRBJ2-2; no definite D call. The CDR3 totals 15 residues. Trimming removed 5 bases at V and 2 bases at J, with 13 bases between. CDR1 is SGHRS and CDR2 is YFSETQ in the germline V gene. This CDR3 is CASRRATVNTGELFF. CDR3 coding DNA: TGCGCCAGCAGGCGAGCAACTGTTAACACCGGGGAGCTGTTTTTT.

This clonotype was found a few times. The chain combines TRBV5-1 with TRBJ1-1; perhaps TRBD1 as D (6 bases). Looked up from germline, CDR1 is SGHRS and CDR2 is YFSETQ. V was cut by 0 bases and J by 2 bases, with 14 bases left in between. This CDR3 region has 16 residues. The CDR3 DNA reads as TGCGCCAGCAGCTTGGGGCCAGGGGAGGTTAACACTGAAGCTTTCTTT. As protein: CASSLGPGEVNTEAFF.

As for this clonotype: Sequence at one end of the junction differs from germline and may be a read error. This chain connects TRBV7-2 to TRBJ2-6, with D perhaps matching TRBD1 (6 bases). Germline V gives CDR1 SGHTA, CDR2 FQGNSA. The CDR3 loop spans 15 amino acids. In nucleotides, the CDR3 is TGTGCCAGCAGCAAATCAGGGGTCGGGGCCGACGTCCTGACTTTC. Its protein is CASSKSGVGADVLTF.